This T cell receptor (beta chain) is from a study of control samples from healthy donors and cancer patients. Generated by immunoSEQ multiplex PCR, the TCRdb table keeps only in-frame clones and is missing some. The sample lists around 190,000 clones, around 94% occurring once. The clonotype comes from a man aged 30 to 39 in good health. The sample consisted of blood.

CDR3 in amino acids: CASSPEVNSPLHF. The CDR3 DNA is TGTGCCAGCAGCCCCGAGGTTAATTCACCCCTCCACTTT. V is TRBV11-2 and J is TRBJ1-6, with no clear D. This CDR3 is 13 amino acids long. V was pared by 5 bases and J by 6 bases, with 8 bases between. Germline V gene sequence: CDR1 SGHAT, CDR2 FQNNGV. The full variable domain, its missing parts supplied by reference TRBV11-2 and TRBJ1-6, is EAGVAQSPRYKIIEKRQSVAFWCNPISGHATLYWYQQILGQGPKLLIQFQNNGVVDDSQLPKDRFSAERLKGVDSTLKIQPAKLEDSAVYLCASSPEVNSPLHFGNGTRLTVT.